A selection of T cell receptor beta chains follows, all from one sample in a study of PD-1 blockade in classical Hodgkin lymphoma. Using immunoSEQ multiplex PCR, the repertoire was profiled, and TCRdb retains in-frame clones only, with some absent. The sample includes about 41,000 clones, roughly 69% of them seen just once. This material consisted of peripheral blood mononuclear cells (PBMCs), taken before the fourth cycle of nivolumab. The receptors derive from a human donor with classical Hodgkin lymphoma. The CDR3 runs from the conserved cysteine through the conserved F or W. A D gene is named only where the DNA matches it firmly. The size of a clone is reported for some rows only, either as once, few or many, or as a class for expanded clones.

CDR3 DNA | CDR3 protein | D gene | V gene | clone size | J gene
TGCGCCAGCAGCTTGGCCACAGGGCGGAACACTGAAGCTTTCTTT | CASSLATGRNTEAFF | - | TRBV5-1 | - | TRBJ1-1
TGTGCCAGCAGCGGATTAGCGGGGGGGCCCTACAATGAGCAGTTCTTC | CASSGLAGGPYNEQFF | TRBD2 | TRBV9 | - | TRBJ2-1
TGTGCCAGCAGTTTAAGCCCCTACAATGAGCAGTTCTTC | CASSLSPYNEQFF | - | TRBV27 | - | TRBJ2-1
TGTGCCAGTAGTCCAGTTTCGGATAACGCCAAAAACATTCAGTACTTC | CASSPVSDNAKNIQYF | - | TRBV19 | - | TRBJ2-4
TGCGCCAGTGGGACAGGGAATAATTCACCCCTCCACTTT | CASGTGNNSPLHF | TRBD1 | TRBV10-2 | few | TRBJ1-6
TGTGCCAGCAGCTCCTTGAATGAGCAGTTCTTC | CASSSLNEQFF | - | TRBV5-4 | - | TRBJ2-1
TGCGCCAGCAGCATCGGGACAAACCTTGCTAACTATGGCTACACCTTC | CASSIGTNLANYGYTF | - | TRBV5-1 | - | TRBJ1-2
TGTGCCAGTAAGGGACTAGCGGCCTACAATGAGCAGTTCTTC | CASKGLAAYNEQFF | TRBD2 | TRBV19 | - | TRBJ2-1
TGTGCCAGTAGTACCCTCCCGGGGTCCGAGCAGTTCTTC | CASSTLPGSEQFF | - | TRBV19 | - | TRBJ2-1
TGTGCCAGCATCCCCGACAGGAGAAATGAAAAACTGTTTTTT | CASIPDRRNEKLFF | - | TRBV2 | - | TRBJ1-4
TGTGCCACCAGCAGAGTGGGACAGGGAAGGGGGTATGGCAATCAGCCCCAGCATTTT | CATSRVGQGRGYGNQPQHF | TRBD1 | TRBV15 | - | TRBJ1-5
TGTGCCAGCAAACTTAGCAACGGGGGAGCGTACAATGAGCAGTTCTTC | CASKLSNGGAYNEQFF | - | TRBV7-8 | - | TRBJ2-1
TGTGCCAGCAGCTACAGGTGGGGGGGCTCCTACGAGCAGTACTTC | CASSYRWGGSYEQYF | TRBD2 | TRBV2 | - | TRBJ2-7
TGTGCCAGCAGCTTATTCTCCGGGCCGGGGTTAGACGAGCAGTACTTC | CASSLFSGPGLDEQYF | - | TRBV7-9 | - | TRBJ2-7
TGCGCCAGCAGCCCAAAACTAGCGGGGAGCCACAATGAGCAGTTCTTC | CASSPKLAGSHNEQFF | TRBD2 | TRBV5-1 | - | TRBJ2-1
TGTGCCAGCAGACTCCGGGACAATAGCAATCAGCCCCAGCATTTT | CASRLRDNSNQPQHF | - | TRBV2 | - | TRBJ1-5
TGTGCCAGCAGTGAAGCCGGCGGGACGTCTTTT | CASSEAGGTSF | - | TRBV6-1 | once | TRBJ1-4
TGTGCCAGCAGCCTGGGACTTGCAAGCTCCTATAATTCACCCCTCCACTTT | CASSLGLASSYNSPLHF | - | TRBV7-2 | - | TRBJ1-6
TGTGCCAGCCGAGGGCCCTGGGATGAAAAACTGTTTTTT | CASRGPWDEKLFF | - | TRBV6-5 | - | TRBJ1-4
TGTGCCAGCAGCCCTCTCGAGGGAAGTGGCTACACCTTC | CASSPLEGSGYTF | - | TRBV9 | few | TRBJ1-2
TGTGCCAGCAGTTACGCAGGGGAAACCTACGAGCAGTACTTC | CASSYAGETYEQYF | - | TRBV6-5 | - | TRBJ2-7
TGTGCCAGCAGCGAGGCAGGGGAAACTAATGAAAAACTGTTTTTT | CASSEAGETNEKLFF | - | TRBV9 | - | TRBJ1-4
TGCAGCGTTGATTACAGGAGGACCGGGGAGCTGTTTTTT | CSVDYRRTGELFF | - | TRBV29-1 | - | TRBJ2-2
TGTGCCAGCAGCCAAGATTGGAATGAGCAGTTCTTC | CASSQDWNEQFF | - | TRBV4-2 | once | TRBJ2-1
TGTGCCAGCAGGGTAGGATTCTCCTACAATGAGCAGTTCTTC | CASRVGFSYNEQFF | - | TRBV2 | - | TRBJ2-1
TGCGCCAGCAGCCAGGTCGGTGGATTTAACTATGGCTACACCTTC | CASSQVGGFNYGYTF | - | TRBV4-1 | - | TRBJ1-2
TGTGCCAGCAGTCCAGGGGCTGAAAAACTGTTTTTT | CASSPGAEKLFF | - | TRBV6-5 | - | TRBJ1-4
TGTGCCAGCAGTTACCGCCAGGGTCACAATGAGCAGTTCTTC | CASSYRQGHNEQFF | - | TRBV6-5 | - | TRBJ2-1
TGTGCCAGCAGTCTAAGCCAAGAGACCCAGTACTTC | CASSLSQETQYF | - | TRBV2 | - | TRBJ2-5
TGTGCCAGCAGCCAAGACCAGGGGAGTATTGGCTACACCTTC | CASSQDQGSIGYTF | - | TRBV4-2 | once | TRBJ1-2
TGTGCCAGCAGCCCCGGGGGGACACTATACTCCTACGAGCAGTACTTC | CASSPGGTLYSYEQYF | - | TRBV27 | once | TRBJ2-7
TGTGCCAGCAGCTTAGCGGTGACAGGGAGTGGGCCCGGGGAGCTGTTTTTT | CASSLAVTGSGPGELFF | TRBD1 | TRBV11-3 | - | TRBJ2-2
TGTGCCAGCAGGCGGAGTAGCTCCTATAATTCACCCCTCCACTTT | CASRRSSSYNSPLHF | - | TRBV7-9 | medium-sized | TRBJ1-6
TGTGCCAGCAGCAAACTCGAGGCAGGGCCCGTGAGTTGGACGGATGGCTACACCTTC | CASSKLEAGPVSWTDGYTF | - | TRBV21-1 | few | TRBJ1-2
TGCAGCGCCATCCGGACTAGCAGGGAGACCCAGTACTTC | CSAIRTSRETQYF | TRBD2 | TRBV29-1 | - | TRBJ2-5
TGTGCCTGGGGGCCACACGAGCAGTACTTC | CAWGPHEQYF | - | TRBV30 | medium-sized | TRBJ2-7
TGTGCCAGCAGCCCGACAGGGGCTGGAAACACCATATATTTT | CASSPTGAGNTIYF | TRBD1 | TRBV7-3 | - | TRBJ1-3
TGCGCCAGCAGCCGGGACCGAGACTCTGGAAACACCATATATTTT | CASSRDRDSGNTIYF | - | TRBV5-1 | - | TRBJ1-3
TGCAGCGTTGAAGATCGGCCGGGGGGCTCCTACGGCTACACCTTC | CSVEDRPGGSYGYTF | - | TRBV29-1 | once | TRBJ1-2
TGTGCCAGTAGTCGGATAGGGGACATCATGAACACTGAAGCTTTCTTT | CASSRIGDIMNTEAFF | - | TRBV19 | few | TRBJ1-1
TGTGCCAGCAGCGTAGCAGAGACACACACAGATACGCAGTATTTT | CASSVAETHTDTQYF | - | TRBV9 | - | TRBJ2-3
TGTGCCACCAGCAGAGACGCCGGGACAGCGGTAGGCTACACCTTC | CATSRDAGTAVGYTF | TRBD1 | TRBV15 | - | TRBJ1-2
TGTGCCAGCAGCTTAGGACCAGGGGTCTCCTACAATGAGCAGTTCTTC | CASSLGPGVSYNEQFF | - | TRBV11-2 | - | TRBJ2-1
TGTGCCAGCAGAACGGACAGCAATCAGCCCCAGCATTTT | CASRTDSNQPQHF | - | TRBV28 | - | TRBJ1-5
TGCGCCAGCAGCCAAGATACCGTCAACACTGAAGCTTTCTTT | CASSQDTVNTEAFF | - | TRBV4-1 | medium-sized | TRBJ1-1
TGTGCCAGCAGCCGGGACTCCTCCTACGAGCAGTACTTC | CASSRDSSYEQYF | - | TRBV7-6 | - | TRBJ2-7
TGCGCCAGCAGCCAAGATGGATGGGGCTCTGAAGCTTTCTTT | CASSQDGWGSEAFF | - | TRBV4-3 | - | TRBJ1-1
TGTGCCAGCAGGGGGTGGGACCGTGAAAAACTGTTTTTT | CASRGWDREKLFF | - | TRBV28 | - | TRBJ1-4
TGCAGCGGCGGACAGAACCCGCCGGGGAATGAGCAGTTCTTC | CSGGQNPPGNEQFF | - | TRBV29-1 | - | TRBJ2-1